This T cell receptor (beta chain) emerged from a study of T-cell reconstitution after alpha-beta-depleted transplantation in children. Study-wide findings and caveats: Surviving recipient cells, namely T cells and thymic progenitors, were the source of high day-60 TCRbeta diversity in some patients. Reportedly, alpha-beta T cells present about two months post-transplant originated from several hundred expanded clones of graft origin. One year post-transplant, T-cell counts and diversity were largely derived from T cells produced anew.

Concerning this clonotype itself: The antigen remains unidentified.

CDR1 KGHDR and CDR2 SFDVKD come from the germline V gene. The CDR3 sequence is 15 residues long. The trim removed 3 bases at V and 8 bases at J, leaving 10 bases unmatched. Unique molecular identifiers were incorporated into the prepared TCRbeta library. TCRdb re-called the PCR reads through MiXCR, storing one row per CDR3 protein. Of a few hundred thousand distinct CDR3 sequences detected, roughly 30% appear once; the ten largest clones hold just over 35%. This receptor was taken from a boy in the first two years of life with Wiskott-Aldrich syndrome, due to receive a stem cell transplant. The specimen comprised PBMCs, sampled before TCRalphabeta/CD19-depleted stem cell transplant. The rearrangement joins TRBV24-1 to TRBJ1-2; TRBD1 agrees at 8 bases. The CDR3 loop is CATSDPLRTGKGYTF. Written as DNA, the CDR3 is TGTGCCACCAGTGATCCCCTCCGGACAGGGAAGGGCTACACCTTC.